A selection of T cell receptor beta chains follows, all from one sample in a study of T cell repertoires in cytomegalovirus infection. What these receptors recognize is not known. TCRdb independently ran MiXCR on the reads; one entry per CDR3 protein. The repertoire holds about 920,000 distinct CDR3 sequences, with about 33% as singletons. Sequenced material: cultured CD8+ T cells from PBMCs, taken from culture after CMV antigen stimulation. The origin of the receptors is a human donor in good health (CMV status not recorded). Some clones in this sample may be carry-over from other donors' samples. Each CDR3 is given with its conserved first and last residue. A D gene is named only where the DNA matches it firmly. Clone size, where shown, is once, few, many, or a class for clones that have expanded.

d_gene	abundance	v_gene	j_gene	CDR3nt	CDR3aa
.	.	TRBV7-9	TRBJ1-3	TGTGCCAGCAGCTCCCCGGGATACTTGAGTGGAAACACCATATATTTT	CASSSPGYLSGNTIYF
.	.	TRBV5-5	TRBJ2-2	TGTGCCAGCAGCTTGGCGCGGATCGGGGCCGGGGAGCTGTTTTTT	CASSLARIGAGELFF
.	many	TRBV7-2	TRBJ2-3	TGTGCCAGCAGCTCCTTAGCGTCCCTCACAGATACGCAGTATTTT	CASSSLASLTDTQYF
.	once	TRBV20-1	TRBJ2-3	TGCAGTGCTAGAGGTTGTAGCGGCTCGCTACCTCGCACAGATACGCAGTATTTT	CSARGCSGSLPRTDTQYF
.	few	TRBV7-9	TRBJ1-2	TGTGCCAGCAGCTTCAGACCCGGGCAGGGCTATGGCTACACCTTC	CASSFRPGQGYGYTF
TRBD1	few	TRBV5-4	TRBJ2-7	TGTGCCAGCAGCTTTCGGACAGGGGAACCCAACGACGAGCAGTACTTC	CASSFRTGEPNDEQYF
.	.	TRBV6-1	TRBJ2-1	TGTGCCAGCAGGCCCCCCGGGGGCTACAATGAGCAGTTCTTC	CASRPPGGYNEQFF
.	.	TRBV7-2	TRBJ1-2	TGTGCCAGCAGCTTAACCCGCGACTTC	CASSLTRDF
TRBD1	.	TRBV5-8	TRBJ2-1	TGTGCCAGCAGCTTCCACAGGGGACAGTTCTTC	CASSFHRGQFF
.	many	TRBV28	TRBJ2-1	TGTGCCAGCAGTTCCCACCTCGACACCGATCTAAGGAATGAGCAGTTCTTC	CASSSHLDTDLRNEQFF
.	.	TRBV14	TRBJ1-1	TGTGCCAGCAGCCGACTCCGTAATATGGGGAACACTGAAGCTTTCTTT	CASSRLRNMGNTEAFF
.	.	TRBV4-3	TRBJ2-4	TGCGCCAGCAGCCCTTTCATCGACGAGTACGGGGAACGAGTAGCCAAAAACATTCAGTACTTC	CASSPFIDEYGERVAKNIQYF
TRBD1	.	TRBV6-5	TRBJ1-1	TGTGCCAGCAGGCCCTCGGGACAGATAAACACTGAAGCTTTCTTT	CASRPSGQINTEAFF
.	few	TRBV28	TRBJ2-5	TGTGCCAGCAGTTTATGGGAGGGGAGAGAGACCCAGTACTTC	CASSLWEGRETQYF
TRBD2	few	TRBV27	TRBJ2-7	TGTGCCAGCAGTTGGGCGGGAGAAAGCTACGAGCAGTACTTC	CASSWAGESYEQYF
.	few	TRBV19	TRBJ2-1	TGTGCCAGTAGTTCCCTGGGACTGTACAATGAGCAGTTCTTC	CASSSLGLYNEQFF
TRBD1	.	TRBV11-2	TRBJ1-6	TGTGCCAGCAGCTTCCCAACTCAGGGGGCTAGAAATTCACCCCTCCACTTT	CASSFPTQGARNSPLHF